Sequencing of this TCR beta chain was carried out in a study of spatial heterogeneity in lung cancer. Only a few counts were recorded for this clonotype. Germline-derived CDR1 and CDR2 are SEHNR and FQNEAQ (reference sequence). V dropped 5 bases and J dropped 3 bases, with 19 bases sitting between them. CDR3 length equals 16 residues. Every TCR cDNA molecule carried a tag that served as a unique molecular identifier. TCRdb reanalysed the 5' RACE reads using MiXCR and keeps one entry per CDR3 protein. The table has approximately 47,000 distinct CDR3 sequences, 6.5% to 8% seen once; the top ten hold around 13%. The time point is: sample taken at primary tumor resection. Researchers sequenced whole RNA taken from tumor, nontumor lung or frozen PBMC without sorting. The donors were 65 to 85 patients with non-small cell lung cancer that was early-stage and untreated.

This material consisted of PBMCs, taken at surgery. This chain uses TRBV7-9 with TRBJ1-2, with D unresolved. The receptor's source is a female donor with early-stage non-small cell lung cancer. CDR3 in DNA: TGTGCCAGCAGCCGACCCCAGGACTTCCTCGACTATGGCTACACCTTC. It encodes CASSRPQDFLDYGYTF.